The present T cell receptor (beta chain) was sequenced within a study of neurological immune-mediated disorders. General study results and limits: The multiple sclerosis repertoire cluster had no association with any clinical or MRI feature. Across subjects, no CDR3 amino acid sequence appeared in expanded clones of more than one subject, a finding that suggested private repertoires in all groups.

This clonotype was seen many times. What it recognizes is unknown. CDR1 is MNHEY, CDR2 SVGAGI, per germline. The V and J ends lost 6 bases and 5 bases respectively, with 14 bases between them. There are 14 residues in the CDR3. PBMCs numbering 2 million and stored at -80 C yielded the unsorted libraries. As for the cDNA, it was generated by 5'RACE with 10-nucleotide random UMIs. MiXCR, applied by TCRdb to the 5' RACE reads, yields one record per CDR3 protein. The sample contains around 68,000 distinct CDR3 sequences, more than 3.5% of which appear only once. This chain links TRBV6-5 with TRBJ2-1; TRBD1 or TRBD2 may be the D gene (5 bases each). This clonotype was sampled from a middle-aged man with multiple sclerosis. Sequencing was performed on PBMCs. CDR3 nucleotides: TGTGCCAGCAGATGGGACGGATCGAACAATGAGCAGTTCTTC. Protein: CASRWDGSNNEQFF.